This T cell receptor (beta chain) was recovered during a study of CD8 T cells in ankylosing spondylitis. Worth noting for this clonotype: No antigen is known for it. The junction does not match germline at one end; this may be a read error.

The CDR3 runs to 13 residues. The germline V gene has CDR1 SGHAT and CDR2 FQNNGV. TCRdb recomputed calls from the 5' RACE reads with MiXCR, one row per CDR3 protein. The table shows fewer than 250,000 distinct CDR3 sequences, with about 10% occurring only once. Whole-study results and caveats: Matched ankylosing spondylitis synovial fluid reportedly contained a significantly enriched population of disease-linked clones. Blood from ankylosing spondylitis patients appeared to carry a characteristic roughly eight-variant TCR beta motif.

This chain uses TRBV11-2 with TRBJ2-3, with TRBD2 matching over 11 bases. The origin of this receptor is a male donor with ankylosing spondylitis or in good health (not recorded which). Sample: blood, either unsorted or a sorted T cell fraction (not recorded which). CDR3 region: CASSSPGLAVGQF. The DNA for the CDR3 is TGTGCCAGCAGCTCTCCGGGACTAGCGGTGGGGCAATTT.